The TCR beta chain described here comes from a study of T cell repertoires in aging, cancer and after chemotherapy. Overall study: Around 10 million TCR reads were in the whole dataset.

Rearranged V-D-J TRB sequences were amplified with a mixed TRB-A/B primer pool. TCRdb analysed the multiplex PCR reads with MiXCR anew, one entry per CDR3 protein. The table shows 7,000 to 10,000 distinct CDR3 sequences, with under 50% occurring only once. Peripheral blood genomic DNA, not sorted cells or RNA, was the template. A few counts support this clonotype. Antigen specificity is unknown. V was cut by 10 bases and J by 5 bases, with 26 bases left in between. CDR1 ENHRY and CDR2 SYGVKD come from the germline V gene. CDR3 length: 16 amino acids. Overall study results and limits: In each cancer cohort, median generation probability increased across chemotherapy, suggesting thymic output rebounded.

Sequenced input: blood. The clonotype originates from a human donor with a solid tumor. V gene TRBV10-3 combines with J gene TRBJ1-1; D call uncertain. The CDR3 reads CASSDPPGNEGTEAFF. CDR3 bases: TGTGCCAGTAGTGACCCCCCGGGGAATGAGGGAACTGAAGCTTTCTTT.